Below, 8 T cell receptor beta chains from the same sample are listed, as sequenced in a study of blood T cells in healthy people across ages. Then a second PCR, running about 6 to 12 cycles, was carried out with a sample-barcoded 5' primer and a J-beta primer mix. TCRdb itself ran the 5' RACE reads through MiXCR, one entry per CDR3 protein. The sample comprises about a million distinct CDR3 sequences, under 40% of which are singletons, and roughly 14% rests with the top ten. Specimen: blood. The receptors come from a man between 18 and 35 years old in good health.

This clonotype occurred a few times. This chain links TRBV15 with TRBJ2-5; 8 nucleotides align to TRBD2. The J segment lost 4 bases and the V segment lost 1 base, leaving 8 bases of the junction unmatched. CDR3 length: 16 amino acids. In germline, CDR1 is LNHNV, CDR2 YYDKDF (reference sequence). The CDR3: CATSRASGGWRETQYF. Written as DNA, the CDR3 is TGTGCCACCAGCAGAGCTTCGGGGGGGTGGAGAGAGACCCAGTACTTC.

The V call is TRBV6-5, the J call TRBJ1-1, with 7 bases lining up with TRBD1. The length of the CDR3 is 18 residues. V lost 5 bases, J lost 1 base, and 16 bases stayed unmatched. Germline CDR1 MNHEY, CDR2 SVGAGI. In DNA form, the CDR3 reads TGTGCCAGCAGTCCTCGAGTACGGGACAGCCCAAGGAACACTGAAGCTTTCTTT. Translating it yields CASSPRVRDSPRNTEAFF.

This clonotype was seen a few times. The chain combines TRBV5-5 with TRBJ1-6; tentatively, D is TRBD1 (5 bases). Germline V gene sequence: CDR1 SGHKS, CDR2 YYEKEE (reference sequence). The CDR3 is 17 amino acids. Between the trimmed V and J ends, which lost 0 bases and 0 bases, there was a span of 10 bases. Here the CDR3 reads CASSLEAGSSYNSPLHF. The CDR3 DNA reads as TGTGCCAGCAGCTTGGAAGCAGGGAGCTCCTATAATTCACCCCTCCACTTT.

The J gene is TRBJ2-1, the V gene TRBV13; no reliable D call. The CDR3 runs 15 residues. Germline CDR1 is PRHDT and CDR2 is FYEKMQ (reference sequence). Trimming left V 5 bases short and J 2 bases short, with 13 bases between. CDR3 sequence reads: CASSQNRGPYNEQFF. The CDR3 DNA reads TGTGCCAGCAGCCAAAACCGAGGCCCCTACAATGAGCAGTTCTTC.

CDR3: CASSLNTYTGELFF. The CDR3 bases are TGTGCCAGCAGTCTTAACACGTACACCGGGGAGCTGTTTTTT. The chain links TRBV4-2 to TRBJ2-2; the D is unclear. CDR1 and CDR2 (germline): LGHNA, YNFKEQ. Trimming shortened V by 6 bases and J by 3 bases, and 11 bases separated the two germline ends. This CDR3 spans 14 amino acids.

The CDR3, as DNA: TGCAGTGCTAAGTATGGGGCTAACTATGGCTACACCTTC. Encoded protein: CSAKYGANYGYTF. The chain employs TRBV20-1 and TRBJ1-2; D gene ambiguous. The V end was cut by 4 bases, the J end by 0 bases, with 9 bases between. The CDR3 has 13 amino acids. Germline V gene lookup returns CDR1 DFQATT and CDR2 SNEGSKA (reference sequence).

This clonotype has a count of ten or more. CDR3 in DNA: TGTGCCAGCAGCACGACCGAAAACTATGGCTACACCTTC. Translating it yields CASSTTENYGYTF. V is TRBV9 and J is TRBJ1-2; no clear D gene. Germline V CDR1 and CDR2: SGDLS, YYNGEE. Deletions cut 4 bases from V and 2 bases from J, with 9 bases between. This CDR3 contains 13 residues.

This clonotype has only a few counts. The chain links TRBV4-2 to TRBJ2-1; tentative D call: TRBD2 (6 bases). V shed 1 base and J shed 10 bases, with 29 bases lying between them. The CDR3 contains 19 residues. The germline gives CDR1 LGHNA, CDR2 YNFKEQ. CDR3 in amino acids: CASSQATRWASMDETEQFF. In DNA, the CDR3 is TGTGCCAGCAGCCAAGCGACTAGGTGGGCTAGCATGGATGAAACAGAGCAGTTCTTC.